This T cell receptor (beta chain) was recorded in a study of beta chain features in type 1 diabetes. Study as a whole: No patient-donor differences in age, gender, total cells or subset yield. Across all samples, around 98 million sorted cells were examined.

Unmatched junction bases numbered 11, after V lost 4 bases and J lost 6 bases. The CDR3 has 16 amino acids. Germline values: CDR1 SGDLS, CDR2 YYNGEE. Expressed TCRB transcripts were sequenced because the isolated RNA had all been reverse transcribed beforehand. Method: immunoSEQ multiplex PCR; TCRdb's copy keeps in-frame clones and lacks some. Of under 950,000 clones listed, 17% were seen once; the top ten hold 0.023%. Sequencing used naive CD4+ T cells from blood. This TCR was sampled from a woman aged 18-29 years in good health. V gene TRBV9 combines with J gene TRBJ2-1; TRBD2 matches at 9 bases. This chain's CDR3 is CASSIPGTSRINEQFF. For the CDR3, the DNA is TGTGCCAGCAGCATACCCGGGACTAGCAGAATCAATGAGCAGTTCTTC.